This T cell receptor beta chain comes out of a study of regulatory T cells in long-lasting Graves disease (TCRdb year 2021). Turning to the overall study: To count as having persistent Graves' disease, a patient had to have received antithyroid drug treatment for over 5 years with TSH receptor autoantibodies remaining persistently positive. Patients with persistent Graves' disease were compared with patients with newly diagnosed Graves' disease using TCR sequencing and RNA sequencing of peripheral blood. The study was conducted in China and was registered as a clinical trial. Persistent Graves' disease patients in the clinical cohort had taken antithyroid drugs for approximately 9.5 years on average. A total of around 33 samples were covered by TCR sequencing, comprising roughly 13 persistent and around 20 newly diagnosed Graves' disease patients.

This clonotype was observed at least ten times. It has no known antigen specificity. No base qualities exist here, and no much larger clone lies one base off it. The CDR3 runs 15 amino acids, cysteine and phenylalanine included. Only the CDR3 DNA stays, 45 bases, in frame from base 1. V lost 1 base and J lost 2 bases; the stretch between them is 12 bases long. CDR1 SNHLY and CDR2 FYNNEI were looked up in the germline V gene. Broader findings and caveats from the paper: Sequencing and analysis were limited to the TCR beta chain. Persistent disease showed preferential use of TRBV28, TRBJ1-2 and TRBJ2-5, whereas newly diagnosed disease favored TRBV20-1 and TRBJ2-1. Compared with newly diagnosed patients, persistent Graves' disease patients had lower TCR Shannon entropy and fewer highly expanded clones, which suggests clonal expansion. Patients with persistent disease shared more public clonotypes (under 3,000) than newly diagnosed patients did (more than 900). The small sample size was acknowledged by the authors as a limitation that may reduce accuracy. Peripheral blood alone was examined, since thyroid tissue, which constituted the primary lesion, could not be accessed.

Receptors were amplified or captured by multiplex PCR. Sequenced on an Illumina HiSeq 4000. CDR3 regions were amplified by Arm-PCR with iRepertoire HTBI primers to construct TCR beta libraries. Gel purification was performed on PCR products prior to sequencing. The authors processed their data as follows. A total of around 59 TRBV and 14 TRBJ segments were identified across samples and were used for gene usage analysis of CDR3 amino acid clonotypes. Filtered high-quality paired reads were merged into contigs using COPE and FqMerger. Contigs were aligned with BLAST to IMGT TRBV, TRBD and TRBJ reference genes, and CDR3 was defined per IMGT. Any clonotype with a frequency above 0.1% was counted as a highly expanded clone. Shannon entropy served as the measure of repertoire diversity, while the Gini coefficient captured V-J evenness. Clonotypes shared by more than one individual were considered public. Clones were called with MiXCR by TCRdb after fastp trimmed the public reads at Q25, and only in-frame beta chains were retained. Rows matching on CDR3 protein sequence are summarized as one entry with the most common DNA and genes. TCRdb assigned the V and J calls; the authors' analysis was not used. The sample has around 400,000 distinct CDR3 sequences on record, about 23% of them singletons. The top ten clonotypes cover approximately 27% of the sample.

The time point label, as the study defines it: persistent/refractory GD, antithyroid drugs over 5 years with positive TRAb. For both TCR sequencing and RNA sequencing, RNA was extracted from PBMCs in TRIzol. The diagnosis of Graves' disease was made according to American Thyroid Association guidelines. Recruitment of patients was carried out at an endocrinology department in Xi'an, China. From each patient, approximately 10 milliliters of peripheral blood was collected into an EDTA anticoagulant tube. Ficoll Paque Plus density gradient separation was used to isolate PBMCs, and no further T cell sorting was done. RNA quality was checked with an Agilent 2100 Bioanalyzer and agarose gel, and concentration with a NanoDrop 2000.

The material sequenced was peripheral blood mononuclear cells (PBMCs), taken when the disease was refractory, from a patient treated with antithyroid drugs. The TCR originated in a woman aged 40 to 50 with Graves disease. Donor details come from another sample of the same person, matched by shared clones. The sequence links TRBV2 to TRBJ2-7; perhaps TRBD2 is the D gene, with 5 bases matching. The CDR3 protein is CASSEGWRATYEQYF. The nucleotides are TGTGCCAGCAGTGAAGGATGGCGGGCCACCTACGAGCAGTACTTC. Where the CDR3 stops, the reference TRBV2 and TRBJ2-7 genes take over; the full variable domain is EPEVTQTPSHQVTQMGQEVILRCVPISNHLYFYWYRQILGQKVEFLVSFYNNEISEKSEIFDDQFSVERPDGSNFTLKIRSTKLEDSAMYFCASSEGWRATYEQYFGPGTRLTVT.